The 26 T cell receptor beta chains below were found in one sample sequenced in a study of cytotoxic CD8 clonotypes in ibrutinib-treated CLL. Only in-frame clones appear in the TCRdb table, and some are missing; sequencing was by immunoSEQ multiplex PCR. The table records about 130,000 clones, around three quarters of them present only once. Specimen: PBMCs, collected after 12 months of ibrutinib treatment. The receptor set was obtained from a human donor with chronic lymphocytic leukemia.

The rearrangement uses TRBV28 and TRBJ1-3; D is perhaps TRBD1 (6 bases). CDR1 is MDHEN and CDR2 is SYDVKM in the germline V gene. V lost 3 bases and J 4 bases, leaving 28 bases between the germline ends. The CDR3 runs 20 residues. CDR3 loop: CASSFLVGAGDGLRGNTIYF. The CDR3 nucleotides read TGTGCCAGCAGTTTCCTCGTCGGGGCAGGGGATGGTTTAAGAGGAAACACCATATATTTT.

The rearrangement uses TRBV6-6 and TRBJ1-4, with 9 bases aligning to TRBD1. After removal of 5 bases from V and 8 bases from J, the junction contained 9 bases not matched to a gene. The CDR3 consists of 15 residues. From germline, CDR1 is MNHNY and CDR2 SVGAGI (reference sequence). CDR3 residues: CASSHTGGRVEKLFF. CDR3 sequence (DNA): TGTGCCAGCAGTCACACAGGGGGCCGTGTGGAAAAACTGTTTTTT.

The CDR3 sequence: CAWTPDRFISYEQYF. CDR3 in DNA: TGTGCCTGGACTCCGGACAGGTTTATCTCCTACGAGCAGTACTTC. The chain employs TRBV30 and TRBJ2-7; 7 nucleotides match TRBD1. J was trimmed by 0 bases and V by 4 bases; bases with no gene match: 9. This CDR3 contains 15 residues. Germline CDR1 reads GTSNPN; CDR2 reads SVGIG (reference sequence).

This chain connects TRBV18 to TRBJ1-1; D is possibly TRBD1 (5 bases). The V end lost 4 bases, the J end lost 1 base, and 10 bases lay between the germline ends. Germline V gene lookup returns CDR1 KGHSH and CDR2 LQKENI. The CDR3 contains 14 residues. The CDR3 sequence: CASSQAQGNTEAFF. CDR3 nucleotides: TGTGCCAGCTCACAGGCTCAGGGGAACACTGAAGCTTTCTTT.

The chain joins TRBV6-5 to TRBJ2-7, with 7 positions matching TRBD1. There are 14 residues in the CDR3. Germline lookup yields CDR1 MNHEY and CDR2 SVGAGI. J gave up 3 bases and V 3 bases, and 5 bases lay outside the gene matches. Here the CDR3 DNA reads TGTGCCAGCAGTTATTGGGACAGATTCTACGAGCAGTACTTC. This sequence encodes CASSYWDRFYEQYF.

J is TRBJ2-6 and V is TRBV11-2; weak D call: TRBD1 (5 bases). Looked up from germline, CDR1 is SGHAT and CDR2 is FQNNGV. V lost 5 bases to trimming and J lost 4 bases, with 12 bases between them. The CDR3 is 15 amino acids. As DNA, the CDR3 is TGTGCCAGCAGCGTAAGGGGTCTGGGGGCCAACGTCCTGACTTTC. As protein: CASSVRGLGANVLTF.

The V and J genes are TRBV5-1 and TRBJ2-3, with a possible D match to TRBD2 (5 bases). This CDR3 has 16 residues. The V end was cut by 1 base, the J end by 4 bases, with 16 bases between. CDR1 is SGHRS and CDR2 is YFSETQ in the germline V gene. CDR3 sequence: CASSLRASHYADTQYF. In nucleotides, the CDR3 is TGCGCCAGCAGCTTGAGGGCTAGCCATTATGCAGATACGCAGTATTTT.

This clone was observed once. This sequence joins TRBV7-9 and TRBJ2-7; 12 nucleotides line up with TRBD2. Germline lookup yields CDR1 SEHNR and CDR2 FQNEAQ (reference sequence). The CDR3 extends over 16 amino acids. V shed 5 bases, J shed 4 bases, and the junction held 9 bases outside the gene matches. In DNA form, the CDR3 reads TGTGCCAGCAGCCCGCCGACTAGCGGGAGATCTTACGAGCAGTACTTC. Its translation is CASSPPTSGRSYEQYF.

This clone was observed a single time. At one end the junction does not follow the germline gene, possibly because of a read error. The chain has TRBV7-3 and TRBJ2-7, with 12 bases identical to TRBD1. This CDR3 is 13 amino acids long. Germline CDR1 SGHTA, CDR2 FQGTGA. The CDR3 DNA is TGTGCCAGCAGCTTAACCGGGACAGGGGGCAGTCACTTC. As protein: CASSLTGTGGSHF.

The chain employs TRBV30 and TRBJ2-1; 10 bases are shared with TRBD2. Germline CDR1 and CDR2: GTSNPN and SVGIG (reference sequence). V trimming: 5 bases; J trimming: 5 bases; junction bases outside the gene matches: 9. The CDR3 loop spans 15 amino acids. The CDR3 region has the DNA TGTGCCTGGGGCGCCTCTAGCGGGGGAAACAATGAGCAGTTCTTC. It codes for CAWGASSGGNNEQFF.

The V and J genes are TRBV19 and TRBJ2-5, with D possibly matching TRBD2 (6 bases). V lost 4 bases and J 1 base, leaving 13 bases between the germline ends. CDR1 is LNHDA and CDR2 is SQIVND in the germline V gene (reference sequence). CDR3 length: 15 residues. The CDR3 loop is CASSRAGSPQETQYF. The CDR3 DNA reads TGTGCCAGTAGTAGGGCGGGATCCCCCCAAGAGACCCAGTACTTC.

This sequence joins TRBV7-2 and TRBJ2-1; TRBD2 matches 9 bases. Germline V CDR1 and CDR2: SGHTA, FQGNSA. Unmatched junction bases numbered 9, after V lost 4 bases and J lost 8 bases. The CDR3 has 15 residues. The CDR3 sequence is CASSYAGGPLYEQFF. The CDR3 region has the DNA TGTGCCAGCAGCTACGCGGGAGGGCCTTTGTATGAGCAGTTCTTC.

The V and J genes are TRBV7-2 and TRBJ2-1; possible D gene TRBD2, 6 bases. The germline CDR1 and CDR2 sequences are SGHTA and FQGNSA. Deletions cut 5 bases from V and 9 bases from J, with 17 bases between. This CDR3 is built from 14 residues. For the CDR3, the DNA is TGTGCCAGCAGCATCGGACTACCGATCCTTGAGCAGTTCTTC. This translates into CASSIGLPILEQFF.

The V gene is TRBV5-3, the J gene TRBJ1-5; no definite D call. TRBV5-3 falls under the ORF class, with uncertain function. This CDR3 spans 13 amino acids. Trimming removed 3 bases at V and 2 bases at J, with 6 bases between. The CDR3 nucleotides read TGTGCCAGAAGCTCCCCGGGCAATCAGCCCCAGCATTTT. This translates into CARSSPGNQPQHF.

This clone has a count of ten or more. The genes are TRBV7-2 and TRBJ2-5; TRBD2 might be the D (5 bases). The CDR3 is 14 residues long. Germline V gene lookup returns CDR1 SGHTA and CDR2 FQGNSA. V was cut by 0 bases and J by 5 bases, with 10 bases left in between. CDR3 DNA sequence: TGTGCCAGCAGCTTAGCGGGAGTCCCCGAGACCCAGTACTTC. Protein sequence: CASSLAGVPETQYF. The whole variable domain, remainder taken from reference TRBV7-2 and TRBJ2-5, is GAGVSQSPSNKVTEKGKDVELRCDPISGHTALYWYRQSLGQGLEFLIYFQGNSAPDKSGLPSDRFSAERTGGSVSTLTIQRTQQEDSAVYLCASSLAGVPETQYFGPGTRLLVL.

V and J are TRBV7-6 and TRBJ2-2; 7 positions match TRBD2. The CDR3 runs 19 residues. The J segment lost 1 base and the V segment lost 3 bases, leaving 14 bases of the junction unmatched. The germline V gene has CDR1 SGHVS and CDR2 FNYEAQ. The CDR3 protein is CASSFGLFVERENTGELFF. CDR3 nucleotide sequence: TGTGCCAGCAGCTTTGGGCTCTTTGTTGAGCGGGAGAACACCGGGGAGCTGTTTTTT.

This clone was observed a handful of times. The CDR3 DNA is TGTGCCAGCAGCGTAGGGCCCCTCAATGAGCAGTTCTTC. Amino acids: CASSVGPLNEQFF. The chain uses TRBV9 and TRBJ2-1; D not certain. V dropped 0 bases and J dropped 6 bases, with 7 bases sitting between them. The V gene's germline CDR1 is SGDLS and CDR2 YYNGEE. The CDR3 covers 13 residues.

The rearrangement uses TRBV19 and TRBJ1-5; D gene unclear. Germline V lookup: CDR1 LNHDA, CDR2 SQIVND (reference sequence). The V and J ends lost 0 bases and 1 base respectively, with 19 bases between them. The CDR3 length is 19 residues. The CDR3 loop reads CASSIDRAAVPGSNQPQHF. The CDR3 DNA is TGTGCCAGTAGTATAGATCGTGCCGCCGTACCGGGGAGCAATCAGCCCCAGCATTTT.

The V gene is TRBV7-6, the J gene TRBJ2-7, with no clear D. Trimming removed 5 bases at V and 2 bases at J, with 13 bases between. CDR3 length: 14 amino acids. CDR1 and CDR2 (germline): SGHVS, FNYEAQ. Here the CDR3 reads CASSRGGYPYEQYF. The CDR3 DNA follows: TGTGCCAGCAGCCGCGGCGGATACCCCTACGAGCAGTACTTC. Looking up the rest from reference TRBV7-6 and TRBJ2-7 gives the full variable domain: GAGVSQSPRYKVTKRGQDVALRCDPISGHVSLYWYRQALGQGPEFLTYFNYEAQQDKSGLPNDRFSAERPEGSISTLTIQRTEQRDSAMYRCASSRGGYPYEQYFGPGTRLTVT.

This clone has more than one count but fewer than ten. The V gene is TRBV29-1, the J gene TRBJ1-5; D is unclear. V was clipped by 7 bases and J by 7 bases, with 14 bases between them. This CDR3 contains 12 residues. Germline values: CDR1 SQVTM, CDR2 ANQGSEA. The CDR3 DNA reads TGCAGCGCCCTAGTGGTAGGACAGCCCCAGCATTTT. Amino acid sequence: CSALVVGQPQHF.

CDR3 amino acids: CASSPSAVSSYEQYF. CDR3 in DNA: TGTGCCAGCTCACCATCGGCCGTAAGCTCCTACGAGCAGTACTTC. The chain employs TRBV18 and TRBJ2-7; D is undetermined. The V end was cut by 2 bases, the J end by 0 bases, with 11 bases between. The CDR3 loop spans 15 amino acids. CDR1 is KGHSH and CDR2 is LQKENI in the germline V gene.

This rearrangement joins TRBV27 to TRBJ2-1; 9 bases map to TRBD1. The CDR3 spans 18 residues. CDR1 and CDR2 from the germline V gene are MNHEY and SMNVEV (reference sequence). The junction had 16 bases not matched to a gene; V was cut back by 2 bases and J by 8 bases. The CDR3 region has the DNA TGTGCCAGCAGTTTAAAGTACCTCCCAGACAGGGGGGACCATGAGCAGTTCTTC. Encoded protein: CASSLKYLPDRGDHEQFF.

This clone occurred once. The chain carries TRBV27 and TRBJ2-7; D is ambiguous. CDR1 is MNHEY and CDR2 is SMNVEV in the germline V gene (reference sequence). There are 14 residues in the CDR3. Trimming took 1 base from V and 0 from J, leaving 7 bases between them. In nucleotides, the CDR3 is TGTGCCAGCAGTTTATATGACAACTCCTACGAGCAGTACTTC. This gives the protein CASSLYDNSYEQYF.

The chain joins TRBV9 to TRBJ2-1; 7 bases agree with TRBD2. The CDR3 sequence is 16 residues long. Germline V gives CDR1 SGDLS, CDR2 YYNGEE. V trimming: 0 bases; J trimming: 4 bases; junction bases outside the gene matches: 7. This CDR3 reads CASSVAGTKMYNEQFF. In DNA, the CDR3 is TGTGCCAGCAGCGTAGCTGGGACTAAGATGTACAATGAGCAGTTCTTC.

The chain combines TRBV7-2 with TRBJ1-1, with D possibly matching TRBD1 (5 bases). The V gene's germline CDR1 is SGHTA and CDR2 FQGNSA. Trimming took 3 bases from V and 4 from J, leaving 12 bases between them. This CDR3 contains 14 residues. The CDR3 nucleotides read TGTGCCAGCAGCTTCGGAGGGGAAGGCACTGAAGCTTTCTTT. Translated: CASSFGGEGTEAFF. The full variable domain, in which reference TRBV7-2 and TRBJ1-1 provide the parts outside the CDR3, is GAGVSQSPSNKVTEKGKDVELRCDPISGHTALYWYRQSLGQGLEFLIYFQGNSAPDKSGLPSDRFSAERTGGSVSTLTIQRTQQEDSAVYLCASSFGGEGTEAFFGQGTRLTVV.

The chain couples TRBV4-2 to TRBJ1-2; TRBD1 is a possible D gene (5 bases). V gave up 4 bases and J gave up 8 bases, with 14 bases separating them. The CDR3 has 13 amino acids. Germline V gene lookup returns CDR1 LGHNA and CDR2 YNFKEQ. CDR3 nucleotide sequence: TGTGCCAGCAGCCCAGAAGGTGCAGGGGGCTACACCTTC. Translation gives CASSPEGAGGYTF.